This TCR beta chain was documented in a study of blood T cell repertoires in COVID-19. Study-level background: Collection of acute and convalescent COVID-19 samples took place in the United States, Italy and Spain. T cells, B-cell-depleted T cells, or PBMCs supplied cDNA or gDNA.

Seattle enrolled patients during active infection and tracked them longitudinally. Source study methods: Estimated nucleated cell counts came from reference gene primer amplification. Some clones are missing from TCRdb's copy, which holds only in-frame ones; the method was immunoSEQ multiplex PCR. V and J calls and clone size are those listed in that table; D and trimming were worked out from the DNA. The sample includes hundreds of thousands of clones, over 80% of them seen just once. V shed 8 bases and J shed 3 bases, with 16 bases lying between them. The CDR3 has 13 amino acids. The germline gives CDR1 SQVTM, CDR2 ANQGSEA.

Specimen: peripheral blood. The sequence was collected from a woman between 50 and 59 years old with COVID-19, enrolled during active disease. The rearrangement joins TRBV29-1 to TRBJ1-1; D uncertain. The CDR3 DNA reads TGCAGCCCAGGTCTACGGTCGGACACTGAAGCTTTCTTT. Its translation is CSPGLRSDTEAFF.